This T cell receptor (beta chain) stems from a study of T cell changes during pregnancy in multiple sclerosis. The CDR3 totals 11 residues. V shed 1 base and J shed 7 bases, with 4 bases lying between them. Per germline, CDR1 MGHRA and CDR2 YSYEKL. This clone was detected once. TCRdb's table, derived via immunoSEQ multiplex PCR, lists solely in-frame clones and lacks some. The repertoire includes almost 50,000 clones, around 90% of them detected once, and 9.5% to 13% sits in the top ten. The sequencing used CD8+ T cells from peripheral blood mononuclear cells, collected after pregnancy. This sequence joins TRBV4-1 and TRBJ1-1; D remains ambiguous. The clonotype was recovered from a female donor with multiple sclerosis, enrolled in a pregnancy study. CDR3 region: CASSQGVEAFF. The CDR3, as DNA: TGCGCCAGCAGCCAAGGAGTTGAAGCTTTCTTT.